This is a list of T cell receptor beta chains from one sample in a study of cytotoxic CD8 clonotypes in ibrutinib-treated CLL. Produced via immunoSEQ multiplex PCR; TCRdb's table is partial and in-frame only. The top ten hold around 5% of the sample, which has some 130,000 clones, about 75% seen once. The input for sequencing was PBMCs, taken after 24 months of ibrutinib treatment. The receptors come from a human donor with chronic lymphocytic leukemia. Both conserved end residues are part of each CDR3. The D gene is left open where the match is weak. Only some rows state a clone size, as once, few, many or a class for expanded clones.

CDR3 length	D gene	V gene	J gene	clone size	CDR3 protein	CDR3 DNA
13	-	TRBV21-1	TRBJ1-6	few	CATLGGGDSPLHF	TGTGCCACCCTCGGAGGGGGAGATTCACCCCTCCACTTT
12	-	TRBV6-5	TRBJ1-2	-	CASAGATYGYTF	TGTGCCAGCGCAGGGGCTACCTATGGCTACACCTTC
13	TRBD1	TRBV2	TRBJ1-1	-	CASRGTGGAEAFF	TGTGCCAGCAGGGGGACAGGGGGGGCTGAAGCTTTCTTT
16	TRBD1	TRBV6-1	TRBJ2-7	once	CASSEALQGVGYEQYF	TGTGCCAGCAGTGAAGCGCTGCAGGGGGTGGGCTACGAGCAGTACTTC
11	-	TRBV19	TRBJ2-1	-	CASRSYNEQFF	TGTGCCAGTAGGTCCTACAATGAGCAGTTCTTC
13	-	TRBV7-7	TRBJ2-2	-	CASSLASTGELFF	TGTGCTAGCAGCTTAGCTTCGACCGGGGAGCTGTTTTTT
14	TRBD1	TRBV7-3	TRBJ2-3	-	CASRPGGPTDTQYF	TGTGCCAGCAGACCAGGGGGCCCCACAGATACGCAGTATTTT
15	-	TRBV9	TRBJ2-7	-	CASSVVAGGLGEQYF	TGTGCCAGCAGCGTAGTAGCCGGGGGGCTCGGCGAGCAGTACTTC
11	-	TRBV6-5	TRBJ1-2	-	CASAWAGGYTF	TGTGCCAGCGCCTGGGCGGGTGGCTACACCTTC
14	-	TRBV27	TRBJ2-1	-	CASSFRGSYNEQFF	TGTGCCAGCAGCTTCCGAGGGTCCTACAATGAGCAGTTCTTC
14	-	TRBV4-1	TRBJ2-7	-	CASSQAQPPGEQYF	TGCGCCAGCAGCCAAGCTCAACCCCCAGGCGAGCAGTACTTC
16	-	TRBV7-3	TRBJ2-5	-	CASSLFGGTPQETQYF	TGTGCCAGCAGCTTATTTGGGGGGACCCCCCAAGAGACCCAGTACTTC
14	-	TRBV6-5	TRBJ2-7	few	CASSYSLANYEQYF	TGTGCCAGCAGTTACTCTCTGGCCAACTACGAGCAGTACTTC
15	-	TRBV6-6	TRBJ2-1	-	CASSYPRGTYNEQFF	TGTGCCAGCAGTTACCCGCGGGGAACCTACAATGAGCAGTTCTTC
15	-	TRBV14	TRBJ1-6	few	CASSKPPGKGSPLHF	TGTGCCAGCAGCAAGCCCCCAGGGAAGGGGTCACCCCTCCACTTT
13	-	TRBV5-1	TRBJ2-3	once	CASTTGSTDTQYF	TGCGCCAGCACAACAGGTAGCACAGATACGCAGTATTTT
15	-	TRBV6-6	TRBJ1-2	-	CASTPGGIGRRGYTF	TGTGCCAGCACCCCCGGGGGAATCGGGCGGAGGGGCTACACCTTC
15	-	TRBV9	TRBJ1-4	-	CASSGYGGPGEKLFF	TGTGCCAGCAGCGGATACGGGGGCCCCGGTGAAAAACTGTTTTTT
14	TRBD2	TRBV5-1	TRBJ2-3	-	CASTSGGSTDTQYF	TGCGCCAGCACTAGCGGGGGGAGCACAGATACGCAGTATTTT
15	-	TRBV9	TRBJ2-3	-	CASSVGTHSTDTQYF	TGTGCCAGCAGCGTAGGGACACACTCCACAGATACGCAGTATTTT
16	TRBD2	TRBV5-4	TRBJ2-7	-	CASSLFGLAGLHEQYF	TGTGCCAGCAGCTTGTTCGGGCTAGCGGGGCTCCACGAGCAGTACTTC
12	-	TRBV19	TRBJ1-5	few	CASSIGHQPQHF	TGTGCCAGTAGTATAGGCCATCAGCCCCAGCATTTT
17	TRBD2	TRBV27	TRBJ2-3	-	CASSLWASGRSTDTQYF	TGTGCCAGCAGTTTATGGGCTAGCGGGAGGTCGACAGATACGCAGTATTTT
15	-	TRBV19	TRBJ1-4	-	CASSIKRRPNEKLFF	TGTGCCAGTAGTATAAAAAGGCGGCCGAATGAAAAACTGTTTTTT
14	TRBD1	TRBV7-2	TRBJ2-7	-	CASSLTGTAKEQYF	TGTGCCAGCAGCTTAACAGGGACAGCCAAGGAGCAGTACTTC
16	-	TRBV4-3	TRBJ2-1	-	CASSRGGQGAVNEQFF	TGCGCCAGCAGCCGGGGGGGCCAGGGGGCTGTCAATGAGCAGTTCTTC
15	-	TRBV7-2	TRBJ1-2	-	CASSADFGIVYGYTF	TGTGCCAGCAGCGCCGATTTTGGGATAGTCTATGGCTACACCTTC
10	-	TRBV18	TRBJ2-5	few	CASSGETQYF	TGTGCCAGCTCCGGGGAGACCCAGTACTTC
15	-	TRBV4-2	TRBJ1-1	many	CASSQALGSNTEAFF	TGTGCCAGCAGCCAAGCGTTGGGGTCGAACACTGAAGCTTTCTTT
14	-	TRBV21-1	TRBJ1-4	few	CASSTPTTNEKLFF	TGTGCCAGCAGCACCCCTACAACTAATGAAAAACTGTTTTTT
13	TRBD2	TRBV28	TRBJ2-1	-	CASSFSGSNEQFF	TGTGCCAGCAGTTTTAGCGGGAGCAATGAGCAGTTCTTC
14	-	TRBV29-1	TRBJ2-5	-	CSGGGTGPQETQYF	TGCAGCGGAGGGGGGACCGGGCCCCAAGAGACCCAGTACTTC
13	-	TRBV6-6	TRBJ2-3	few	CASTPIPPDTQYF	TGTGCCAGCACCCCCATCCCCCCAGATACGCAGTATTTT